The T cell receptor (beta chain) under discussion was sequenced for a study of T cell changes during pregnancy in multiple sclerosis. Assay: immunoSEQ multiplex PCR; the TCRdb copy retains only in-frame clones and omits some. The table has about 27,000 clones, roughly 89% seen once; the top ten hold approximately 17%. This CDR3 has 15 amino acids. Germline V CDR1 and CDR2: SGHTA, FQGTGA. V shed 2 bases, J shed 4 bases, and the junction held 3 bases outside the gene matches. The specimen comprised CD8+ T cells from peripheral blood mononuclear cells, sampled in the second trimester of pregnancy. The chain joins TRBV7-3 to TRBJ2-1; TRBD2 agrees at 9 bases. The clonotype comes from a female donor with multiple sclerosis, enrolled in a pregnancy study. CDR3 sequence reads: CASSLLAGSYNEQFF. As DNA, the CDR3 is TGTGCCAGCAGCTTACTAGCGGGATCATACAATGAGCAGTTCTTC.